These T cell receptor beta chains were read from a single sample in a study of blood T cell repertoires in COVID-19. Only in-frame clones appear in the TCRdb table, and some are missing; sequencing was by immunoSEQ multiplex PCR. Of 400,000 to 550,000 clones listed, about 85% are singletons. The material sequenced was PBMCs or T cells enriched from blood (not recorded which). These receptors were obtained from a woman under 30 with acute COVID-19. The CDR3 runs from the conserved cysteine through the conserved F or W. The size of a clone is reported for some rows only, either as once, few or many, or as a class for expanded clones.

J	size	V	CDR3
TRBJ2-1	NA	TRBV7-2	CASSSRSGGPSYNEQFF
TRBJ1-5	NA	TRBV28	CASTYRDNQPQHF
TRBJ2-5	NA	TRBV7-2	CASSPTSGGLEETQYF
TRBJ1-1	once	TRBV19	CASRLTGGHLMNTEAFF
TRBJ1-6	NA	TRBV9	CASSVSGTGNSPLHF
TRBJ1-4	NA	TRBV1	CTSSQECQNNEKLFF
TRBJ2-1	NA	TRBV4-1	CASSQQGFTYNEQFF
TRBJ1-2	NA	TRBV28	CASSSATGQNYGYTF
TRBJ2-5	NA	TRBV7-9	CASSPGTGMGETQYF
TRBJ1-5	once	TRBV6-5	CASSLSSRGRDQPQHF
TRBJ1-6	few	TRBV10-1	CASSGGAQSPLHF
TRBJ2-5	NA	TRBV7-2	CASSLVDAETQYF
TRBJ1-1	NA	TRBV7-9	CASNPDGAEAFF
TRBJ2-2	NA	TRBV9	CASSTPTGQRLTANTGELFF
TRBJ2-3	once	TRBV20-1	CSAPRSDTQYF
TRBJ2-2	NA	TRBV28	CASGAGGGTGELFF
TRBJ2-1	once	TRBV5-4	CASSLGGLADFSSYNEQFF
TRBJ2-1	NA	TRBV10-1	CASSAQRGGSNEQFF
TRBJ1-1	NA	TRBV27	CASSLSLSAEAFF
TRBJ1-5	NA	TRBV6-1	CASSEVASNQPQHF
TRBJ1-2	few	TRBV7-2	CASSPGGAMGGYTF
TRBJ1-4	NA	TRBV19	CASSIEGPGGSHHEKLFF
TRBJ2-7	NA	TRBV10-1	CASSDRAGGPLHEQYF
TRBJ1-3	NA	TRBV7-7	CASSRGQPSSGNTIYF
TRBJ2-1	few	TRBV18	CASSLNQGKAYNEQFF
TRBJ1-4	NA	TRBV5-6	CASSLGQGLTEKLFF
TRBJ1-3	NA	TRBV7-9	CASSLKGAVGNTIYF
TRBJ2-5	NA	TRBV29-1	CSVLSGGAETQYF
TRBJ1-5	NA	TRBV5-8	CASSLGVIVRQPQHF
TRBJ1-5	NA	TRBV18	CASSDIPTGNQPQHF
TRBJ2-5	NA	TRBV6-5	CASRTGVMETQYF
TRBJ2-7	NA	TRBV15	CATVDRGPGEQYF
TRBJ2-7	NA	TRBV28	CASSTYPYEQYF
TRBJ2-7	NA	TRBV2	CASSPQTNTYEQYF
TRBJ2-1	NA	TRBV19	CASSILAGVLNEQFF
TRBJ1-2	few	TRBV19	CASNRGSYGYTF
TRBJ2-3	NA	TRBV19	CASTTGEATDTQYF
TRBJ2-1	NA	TRBV5-1	CASSSGTGDLGEQFF
TRBJ2-1	NA	TRBV12-3/TRBV12-4	CASSFSRDNEQFF
TRBJ2-2	NA	TRBV27	CASSFPAGELFF
TRBJ1-3	NA	TRBV15	CATSRDGGSTIYF
TRBJ2-3	NA	TRBV29-1	CSVDRREWVGTDTQYF
TRBJ1-5	few	TRBV9	CASSVGGGNQPQHF
TRBJ2-2	NA	TRBV2	CASSDSGNLNTGELFF
TRBJ1-1	NA	TRBV4-1	CASSRPGQRFTEAFF
TRBJ1-1	NA	TRBV11-2	CASSLILGGNTEAFF
TRBJ2-7	once	TRBV18	CASSPMDQGHEQYF
TRBJ2-3	NA	TRBV7-3	CASSLYITDTQYF
TRBJ2-7	NA	TRBV5-5	CASSLASGRAEYEQYF
TRBJ1-6	few	TRBV4-1	CASSQEGDRGLFSSYNSPLHF
TRBJ1-5	NA	TRBV19	CASSIERGGNQPQHF
TRBJ2-7	NA	TRBV7-8	CASSPRDFYEQYF
TRBJ1-3	NA	TRBV7-2	CASSEAATIYF
TRBJ2-5	NA	TRBV28	CASSLNYSGRGGETQYF